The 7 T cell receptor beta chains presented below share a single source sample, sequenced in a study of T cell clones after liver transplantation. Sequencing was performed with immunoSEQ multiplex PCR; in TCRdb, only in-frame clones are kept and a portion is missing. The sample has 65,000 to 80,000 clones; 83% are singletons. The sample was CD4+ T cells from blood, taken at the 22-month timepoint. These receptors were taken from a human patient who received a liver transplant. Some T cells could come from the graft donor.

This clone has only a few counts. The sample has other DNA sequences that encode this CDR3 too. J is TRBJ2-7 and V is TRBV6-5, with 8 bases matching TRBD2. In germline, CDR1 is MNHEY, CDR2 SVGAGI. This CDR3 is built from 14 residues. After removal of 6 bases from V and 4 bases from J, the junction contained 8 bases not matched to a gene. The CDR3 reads CASRPGGTQYEQYF. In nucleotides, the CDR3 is TGTGCCAGCAGGCCGGGGGGGACTCAATACGAGCAGTACTTC.

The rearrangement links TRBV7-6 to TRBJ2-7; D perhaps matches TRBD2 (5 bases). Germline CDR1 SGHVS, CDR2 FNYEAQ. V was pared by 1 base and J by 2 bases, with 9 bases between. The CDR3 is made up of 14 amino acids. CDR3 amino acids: CASSLERKTYEQYF. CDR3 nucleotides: TGTGCCAGCAGCTTAGAGCGGAAAACCTACGAGCAGTACTTC. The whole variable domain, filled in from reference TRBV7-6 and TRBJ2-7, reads GAGVSQSPRYKVTKRGQDVALRCDPISGHVSLYWYRQALGQGPEFLTYFNYEAQQDKSGLPNDRFSAERPEGSISTLTIQRTEQRDSAMYRCASSLERKTYEQYFGPGTRLTVT.

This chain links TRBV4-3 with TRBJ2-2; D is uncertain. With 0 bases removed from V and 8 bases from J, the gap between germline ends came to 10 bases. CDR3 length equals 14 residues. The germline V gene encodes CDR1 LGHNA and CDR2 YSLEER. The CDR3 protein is CASSQDLEMGELFF. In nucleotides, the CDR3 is TGCGCCAGCAGCCAAGATCTCGAGATGGGGGAGCTGTTTTTT.

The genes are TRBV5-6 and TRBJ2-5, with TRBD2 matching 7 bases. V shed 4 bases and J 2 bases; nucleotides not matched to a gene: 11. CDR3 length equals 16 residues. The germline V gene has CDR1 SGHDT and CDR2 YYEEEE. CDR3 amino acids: CASSPQTSALQETQYF. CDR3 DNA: TGTGCCAGCAGCCCTCAAACTAGCGCGTTACAAGAGACCCAGTACTTC.

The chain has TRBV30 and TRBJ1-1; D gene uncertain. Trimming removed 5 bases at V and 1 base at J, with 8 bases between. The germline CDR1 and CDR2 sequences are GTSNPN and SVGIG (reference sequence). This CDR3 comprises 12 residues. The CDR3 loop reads CAWGPRNTEAFF. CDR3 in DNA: TGTGCCTGGGGCCCCAGGAACACTGAAGCTTTCTTT. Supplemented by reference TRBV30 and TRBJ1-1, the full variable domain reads SQTIHQWPATLVQPVGSPLSLECTVEGTSNPNLYWYRQAAGRGLQLLFYSVGIGQISSEVPQNLSASRPQDRQFILSSKKLLLSDSGFYLCAWGPRNTEAFFGQGTRLTVV.

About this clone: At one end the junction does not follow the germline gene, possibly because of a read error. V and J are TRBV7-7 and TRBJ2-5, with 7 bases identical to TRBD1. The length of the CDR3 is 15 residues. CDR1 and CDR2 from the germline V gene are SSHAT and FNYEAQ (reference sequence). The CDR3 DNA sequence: TGTGCTAGCAGCTATATTGGGACAGCCCAAGAGACCCAGTACTTC. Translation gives CASSYIGTAQETQYF.

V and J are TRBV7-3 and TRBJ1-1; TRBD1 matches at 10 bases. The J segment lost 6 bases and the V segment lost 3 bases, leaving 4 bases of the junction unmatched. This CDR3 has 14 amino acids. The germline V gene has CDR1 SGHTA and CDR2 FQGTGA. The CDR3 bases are TGTGCCAGCAGCTTGACAGGGGGCGCCTCTGAAGCTTTCTTT. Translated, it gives CASSLTGGASEAFF. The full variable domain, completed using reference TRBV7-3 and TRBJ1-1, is GAGVSQTPSNKVTEKGKYVELRCDPISGHTALYWYRQSLGQGPEFLIYFQGTGAADDSGLPNDRFFAVRPEGSVSTLKIQRTERGDSAVYLCASSLTGGASEAFFGQGTRLTVV.